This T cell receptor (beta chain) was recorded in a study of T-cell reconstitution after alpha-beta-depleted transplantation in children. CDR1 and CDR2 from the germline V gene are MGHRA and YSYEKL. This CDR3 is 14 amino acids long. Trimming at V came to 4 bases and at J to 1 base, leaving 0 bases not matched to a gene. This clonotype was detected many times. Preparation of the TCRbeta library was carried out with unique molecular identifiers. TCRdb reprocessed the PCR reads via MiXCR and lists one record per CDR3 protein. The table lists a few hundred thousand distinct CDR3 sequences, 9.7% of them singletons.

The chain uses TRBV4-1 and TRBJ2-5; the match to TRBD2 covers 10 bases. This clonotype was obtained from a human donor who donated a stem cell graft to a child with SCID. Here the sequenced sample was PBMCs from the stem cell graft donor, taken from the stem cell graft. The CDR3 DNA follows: TGCGCCAGCAGCCGGACTAGCGGCCAAGAGACCCAGTACTTC. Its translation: CASSRTSGQETQYF.